The rows below give T cell receptor beta chains drawn from one sample of a study of blood T cell repertoires in COVID-19. Profiled with immunoSEQ multiplex PCR; TCRdb holds only in-frame clones, not every one. The data contain about 210,000 clones, approximately 80% of them singletons. The sequencing sample was made of PBMCs or T cells enriched from blood (not recorded which). These TCRs come from a man aged 35 to 55 who had recovered from COVID-19. CDR3s include the opening cysteine and the closing phenylalanine or tryptophan. Fields, in order: V gene, clone size, D gene, J gene, CDR3 protein, CDR3 DNA. A D gene is named only where the DNA matches it firmly. Size is omitted from some rows. Given values are once, few, many or a class for expanded clones.

TRBV6-5	-	-	TRBJ1-1	CASRPDRNTEAFF	TGTGCCAGCAGACCTGACAGGAACACTGAAGCTTTCTTT
TRBV7-2	few	-	TRBJ1-3	CASSLAQVTSSGNTIYF	TGTGCCAGCAGCTTAGCGCAGGTGACCAGCTCTGGAAACACCATATATTTT
TRBV29-1	-	-	TRBJ1-2	CSAGEGGGYGYTF	TGCAGCGCTGGGGAAGGGGGTGGTTATGGCTACACCTTC
TRBV3-1/TRBV3-2	-	-	TRBJ1-1	CASSPVMNTEAFF	TGTGCCAGCAGTCCAGTGATGAACACTGAAGCTTTCTTT
TRBV2	-	-	TRBJ2-7	CASNRGISYEQYF	TGTGCCAGCAATCGGGGAATATCCTACGAGCAGTACTTC
TRBV19	-	-	TRBJ1-5	CASRLGTVAAAGQPQHF	TGTGCCAGTAGGCTGGGAACTGTGGCTGCTGCAGGGCAGCCCCAGCATTTT
TRBV18	-	-	TRBJ1-2	CASSPDGDTSLLNYGYTF	TGTGCCAGCTCACCGGATGGGGACACCAGTCTACTCAACTATGGCTACACCTTC
TRBV10-2	-	TRBD1	TRBJ1-1	CASTTGVEEAFF	TGCGCCAGCACTACAGGGGTGGAAGAAGCTTTCTTT
TRBV4-2	-	-	TRBJ2-1	CASSQTDRSSYNEQFF	TGTGCCAGCAGCCAAACGGACAGAAGTTCCTACAATGAGCAGTTCTTC
TRBV2	-	-	TRBJ1-1	CASSEYRASDTEAFF	TGTGCCAGCAGTGAATACAGGGCAAGCGACACTGAAGCTTTCTTT
TRBV19	-	TRBD1	TRBJ1-5	CASSKRGTAYSNQPQHF	TGTGCCAGTAGTAAACGAGGGACAGCATATAGCAATCAGCCCCAGCATTTT
TRBV12-3/TRBV12-4	few	-	TRBJ2-2	CASNLNTGELFF	TGTGCCAGCAATCTGAACACCGGGGAGCTGTTTTTT